This T cell receptor beta chain was documented in a study of T cells in Graves' hyperthyroidism and ophthalmopathy. This CDR3 has 20 amino acids. Trimming took 3 bases from V and 3 from J; bases not matched to a gene: 23. Germline loops: CDR1 MNHGY, CDR2 SVAAGI. Authors of the study amplified TCR beta CDR3 regions from RNA transcripts. The HTBI primer set was used in a first-round RT-PCR of the TCR CDR3. TCRdb reprocessed the multiplex PCR reads with MiXCR, giving one entry per CDR3 protein. The top ten hold about 41% of the sample, which has roughly 200,000 distinct CDR3 sequences, around 16% seen once.

The clonotype originates from a man aged 40-49 years with Graves' hyperthyroidism. The chain couples TRBV6-9 to TRBJ2-7, with 7 bases matching TRBD2. Sequences were obtained from blood. CDR3 residues: CASSYTDQVPTYSGGYEQYF. CDR3 DNA sequence: TGTGCCAGCAGTTACACAGATCAGGTACCCACTTACTCGGGGGGCTACGAGCAGTACTTC.